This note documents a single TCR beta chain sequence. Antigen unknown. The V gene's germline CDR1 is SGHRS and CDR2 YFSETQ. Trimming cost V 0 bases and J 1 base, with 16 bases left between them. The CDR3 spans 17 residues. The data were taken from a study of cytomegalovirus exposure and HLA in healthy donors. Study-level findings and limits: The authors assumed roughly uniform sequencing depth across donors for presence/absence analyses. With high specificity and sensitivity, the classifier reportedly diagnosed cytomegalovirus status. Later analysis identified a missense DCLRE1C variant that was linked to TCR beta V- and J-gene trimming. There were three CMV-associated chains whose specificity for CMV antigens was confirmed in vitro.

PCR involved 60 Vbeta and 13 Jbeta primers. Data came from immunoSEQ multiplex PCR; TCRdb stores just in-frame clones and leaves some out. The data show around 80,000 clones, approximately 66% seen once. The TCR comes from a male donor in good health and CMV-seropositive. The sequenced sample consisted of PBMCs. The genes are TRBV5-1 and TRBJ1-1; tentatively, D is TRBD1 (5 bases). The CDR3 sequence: CASSLGAMGGANTEAFF. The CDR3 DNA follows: TGCGCCAGCAGCTTGGGAGCCATGGGGGGAGCGAACACTGAAGCTTTCTTT.